The 7 T cell receptor beta chains given below trace back to one sample, sequenced in a study of regulatory T cells in long-lasting Graves disease. The time point denotes: newly diagnosed GD, antithyroid drugs for less than 3 months. PBMCs were the source of the RNA used for TCR sequencing. Relying on iRepertoire HTBI primers and Arm-PCR of CDR3 regions, the team built TCR beta libraries. TCRdb called the multiplex PCR reads again in MiXCR, with one record for every CDR3 protein. Here the sample spans hundreds of thousands of distinct CDR3 sequences, about a sixth being singletons. This sample also belongs to another study, concerning T cells in Graves' hyperthyroidism and ophthalmopathy.

Sequencing was performed on peripheral blood mononuclear cells (PBMCs), taken at new diagnosis, from a patient treated with antithyroid drugs. Source of these receptors: a middle-aged man with Graves disease.

This clonotype occurred many times. This chain links TRBV6-2 or TRBV6-3 with TRBJ2-5; D call uncertain. CDR3 size: 13 residues. Per germline, CDR1 MNHEY and CDR2 SVGEGT. V lost 5 bases to trimming and J lost 2 bases, with 9 bases between them. CDR3 coding DNA: TGTGCCAGCAGTCTGTTTGGGCAAGAGACCCAGTACTTC. Translating it yields CASSLFGQETQYF.

In this sample, this clonotype turned up a few times. CDR3 protein: CASSRRDSRREQYF. In DNA form, the CDR3 reads TGTGCCAGCAGTCGCCGGGACAGCCGGAGAGAGCAGTACTTC. The chain uses TRBV25-1 and TRBJ2-7, with 7 bases fitting TRBD1. The CDR3 consists of 14 residues. V shed 5 bases, J shed 7 bases, and the junction held 11 bases outside the gene matches. Germline CDR1 reads MGHDK; CDR2 reads SYGVNS.

V gene TRBV19 combines with J gene TRBJ1-4; possible D gene TRBD1, 5 bases. The CDR3 is 14 residues long. Germline CDR1 and CDR2: LNHDA and SQIVND (reference sequence). V gave up 3 bases and J gave up 4 bases, with 9 bases separating them. In DNA form, the CDR3 reads TGTGCCAGTAGTATTAGGGGCGGTAATGAAAAACTGTTTTTT. This translates into CASSIRGGNEKLFF.

This clonotype was observed a few times. The rearrangement links TRBV12-3 or TRBV12-4 to TRBJ1-5, with D hard to call. Deletions cut 5 bases from V and 7 bases from J, with 12 bases between. This CDR3 has 13 residues. CDR3 DNA: TGTGCCAGCAGTCCAGGTTTGAGGCAGCCCCAGCATTTT. Its translation is CASSPGLRQPQHF.

Turning to this clonotype: One end of the junction does not line up with germline, which may come from a read error. This chain joins TRBV5-1 and TRBJ2-3, with TRBD2 identical over 13 bases. The CDR3 has 15 residues. Per the germline V gene, CDR1 is SGHRS and CDR2 is YFSETQ. CDR3: CASSWTSGGSDTQYF. The CDR3 coding sequence is TGTGCCAGCAGCTGGACTAGCGGGGGCTCAGATACGCAGTATTTT. Full variable domain (remainder filled in from reference TRBV5-1 and TRBJ2-3): KAGVTQTPRYLIKTRGQQVTLSCSPISGHRSVSWYQQTPGQGLQFLFEYFSETQRNKGNFPGRFSGRQFSNSRSEMNVSTLELGDSALYLCASSWTSGGSDTQYFGPGTRLTVL.

The chain has TRBV18 and TRBJ1-1; D is uncertain. Germline V gives CDR1 KGHSH, CDR2 LQKENI. Trimming took off 2 bases at V and 4 bases at J, with 8 bases between the two ends. CDR3 length equals 13 residues. In DNA, the CDR3 is TGTGCCAGCTCACCAGGAATGAGCACTGAAGCTTTCTTT. Its translation: CASSPGMSTEAFF.

This clonotype was counted between two and nine times. This chain connects TRBV11-3 to TRBJ1-1; D possibly corresponds to TRBD1 (5 bases). The germline V and J ends were trimmed by 6 bases and 1 base, with 15 bases remaining between them. There are 15 residues in the CDR3. The V gene's germline CDR1 is SGHNT and CDR2 YENEEA. This CDR3 is CASSSAGRGNTEAFF. Here the CDR3 DNA reads TGTGCCAGCAGTTCGGCGGGACGAGGGAACACTGAAGCTTTCTTT.